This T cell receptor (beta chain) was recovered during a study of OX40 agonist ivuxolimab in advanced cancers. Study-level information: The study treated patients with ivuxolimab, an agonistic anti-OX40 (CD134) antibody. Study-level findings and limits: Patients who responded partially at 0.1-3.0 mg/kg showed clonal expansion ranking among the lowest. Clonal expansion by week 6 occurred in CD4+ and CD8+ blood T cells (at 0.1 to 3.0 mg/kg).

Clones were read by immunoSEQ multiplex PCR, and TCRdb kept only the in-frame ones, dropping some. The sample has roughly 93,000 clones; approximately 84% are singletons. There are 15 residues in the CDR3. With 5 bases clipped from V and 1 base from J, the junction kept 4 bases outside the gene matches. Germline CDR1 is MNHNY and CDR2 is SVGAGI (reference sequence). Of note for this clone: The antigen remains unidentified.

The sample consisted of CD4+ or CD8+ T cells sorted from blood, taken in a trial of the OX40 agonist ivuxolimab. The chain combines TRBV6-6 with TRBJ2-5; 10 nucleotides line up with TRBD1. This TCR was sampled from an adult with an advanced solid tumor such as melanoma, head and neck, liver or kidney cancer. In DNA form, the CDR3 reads TGTGCCAGCAGTCTCAGACAGGGGGCCCAAGAGACCCAGTACTTC. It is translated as CASSLRQGAQETQYF.